This section outlines one TCR beta chain sequence together with its context. This CDR3 has 13 residues. V shed 0 bases and J shed 7 bases, with 13 bases lying between them. Germline V gives CDR1 GTSNPN, CDR2 SVGIG (reference sequence). Sampling of alopecia areata patients yielded lesional scalp punch biopsies as well as peripheral blood. Reverse transcription of extracted RNA yielded cDNA, which provided the sequencing template. The assay was immunoSEQ multiplex PCR, and TCRdb's table has in-frame clones only and misses some. This table has 140,000 to 150,000 clones, over 45% appearing once. These data are taken from a study of CD8+ T cells in alopecia areata. Looking at the study overall: Administration of oral tofacitinib to treated patients was at 5 to 10 mg twice daily.

The chain uses TRBV30 and TRBJ2-7; D unresolved. The source is a human donor with alopecia areata. Sequenced: CD4+ T cells sorted from blood. The CDR3 sequence: CAWSVLHGVEQYF. The CDR3 nucleotides are TGTGCCTGGAGTGTACTTCATGGTGTGGAGCAGTACTTC.